This T cell receptor (beta chain) was retrieved from a study of beta chain features in type 1 diabetes. Study-level findings and limits: Insertions were fewer and deletions more numerous at VDJ junctions in type 1 diabetes patients. TCRB CDR3 length was moderately but significantly reduced in all four CD4+ subsets of Type 1 diabetes patients. Any PCR bias toward short templates would affect both groups alike.

At least ten counts were recorded for this clone. Its cognate antigen is unknown. In total, each donor contributed a single heparinised blood draw that averaged around 100 mL. The isolated RNA, all of it, was reverse transcribed, so expressed TCRB transcripts were what got sequenced. The method was immunoSEQ multiplex PCR; TCRdb's version includes in-frame clones alone and lacks a portion of them. Altogether about 240,000 clones are present, 25% to 35% being singletons, with the ten largest covering more than 3%. Germline V gene lookup returns CDR1 SEHNR and CDR2 FQNEAQ (reference sequence). V lost 5 bases and J lost 4; bases outside the gene matches: 5. This CDR3 has 14 amino acids.

The chain links TRBV7-9 to TRBJ2-3; 8 positions match TRBD1. Sequencing input: central memory CD4+ T cells from blood. This clonotype originated in a man younger than 45 in good health. The CDR3 DNA is TGTGCCAGCAGCCCCAGGGGGCAATCAGATACGCAGTATTTT. Encoded protein: CASSPRGQSDTQYF.